This entry lists 3 T cell receptor beta chains sequenced from one sample in a study of cytomegalovirus exposure and HLA in healthy donors. Researchers ran the PCR with 60 Vbeta and 13 Jbeta primers. Only in-frame clones appear in the TCRdb table, and some are missing; sequencing was by immunoSEQ multiplex PCR. The sample consists of around 53,000 clones, over 70% of them appearing once. Sequenced: PBMCs. All receptors come from a man aged 18 to 29 in good health and CMV-seronegative.

This chain joins TRBV5-1 and TRBJ2-2, with 7 positions matching TRBD1. The trim removed 3 bases at V and 1 base at J, leaving 3 bases unmatched. Germline V lookup: CDR1 SGHRS, CDR2 YFSETQ. The CDR3 runs to 15 residues. The DNA of the CDR3 is TGCGCCAGCAGCTCGACAGGGCGGAACACCGGGGAGCTGTTTTTT. Its protein product is CASSSTGRNTGELFF.

The rearrangement joins TRBV4-3 to TRBJ1-2; 9 bases align to TRBD1. Germline V gives CDR1 LGHNA, CDR2 YSLEER. The trim removed 4 bases at V and 6 bases at J, leaving 6 bases unmatched. This CDR3 region has 14 residues. The CDR3 protein is CASSPGDRANGYTF. The CDR3 DNA follows: TGCGCCAGCAGCCCAGGGGACAGGGCGAATGGCTACACCTTC.

This chain links TRBV28 with TRBJ2-1, with TRBD1 identical over 10 bases. Losses at the gene ends were 3 bases for V and 2 bases for J; bases not matched to a gene: 7. Germline V gives CDR1 MDHEN, CDR2 SYDVKM. CDR3 length: 17 residues. The CDR3 reads CASSFLRGTGAYNEQFF. The DNA for the CDR3 is TGTGCCAGCAGTTTCCTCCGGGGGACAGGGGCCTACAATGAGCAGTTCTTC. Combining the CDR3 with reference TRBV28 and TRBJ2-1 gives the whole variable domain DVKVTQSSRYLVKRTGEKVFLECVQDMDHENMFWYRQDPGLGLRLIYFSYDVKMKEKGDIPEGYSVSREKKERFSLILESASTNQTSMYLCASSFLRGTGAYNEQFFGPGTRLTVL.